This T cell receptor beta chain was documented in a study of shared clonotypes between healthy human individuals. Notes on the study in general: Generally, estimated richness proved larger in naive subsets than it did in memory subsets.

The CDR3 consists of 12 residues. The germline V gene encodes CDR1 LNHDA and CDR2 SQIVND (reference sequence). V was pared by 6 bases and J by 6 bases, with 3 bases of the junction left unmatched. TCRdb's table, derived via immunoSEQ multiplex PCR, lists solely in-frame clones and lacks some. This sample has approximately 980,000 clones, with roughly 72% found just once. As regards this clone: Its antigen remains unknown.

Sequenced input: memory CD4+ T cells sorted from blood. Regarding subset: CD45RA-negative fraction. The TCR sequence derives from a young man in good health. The chain combines TRBV19 with TRBJ2-3; 7 bases align to TRBD1. The CDR3: CASRVQGDTQYF. CDR3 DNA sequence: TGTGCCAGTAGAGTACAGGGGGATACGCAGTATTTT.